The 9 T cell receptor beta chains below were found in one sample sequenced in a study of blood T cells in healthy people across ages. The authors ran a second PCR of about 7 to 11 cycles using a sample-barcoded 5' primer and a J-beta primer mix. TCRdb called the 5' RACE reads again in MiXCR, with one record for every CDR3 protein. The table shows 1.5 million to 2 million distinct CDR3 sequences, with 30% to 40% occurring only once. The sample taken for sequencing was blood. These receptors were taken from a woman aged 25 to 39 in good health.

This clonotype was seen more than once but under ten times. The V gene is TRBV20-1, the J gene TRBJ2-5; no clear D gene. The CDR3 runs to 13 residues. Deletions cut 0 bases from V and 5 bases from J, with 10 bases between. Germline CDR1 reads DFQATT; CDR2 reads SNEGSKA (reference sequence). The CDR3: CSARDREIETQYF. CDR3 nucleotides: TGCAGTGCTAGAGACAGAGAAATCGAGACCCAGTACTTC.

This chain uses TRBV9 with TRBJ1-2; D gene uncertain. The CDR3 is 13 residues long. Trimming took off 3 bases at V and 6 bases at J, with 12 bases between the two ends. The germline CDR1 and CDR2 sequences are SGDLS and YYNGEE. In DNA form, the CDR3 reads TGTGCCAGCAGCGGAGAGACGGCGGATGGCTACACCTTC. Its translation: CASSGETADGYTF.

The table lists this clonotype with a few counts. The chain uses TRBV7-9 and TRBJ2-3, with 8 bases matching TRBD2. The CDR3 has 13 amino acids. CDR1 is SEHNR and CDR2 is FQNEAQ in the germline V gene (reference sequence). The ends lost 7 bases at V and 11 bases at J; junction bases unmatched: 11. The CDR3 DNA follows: TGTGCCAGCACCACCGGGACTAGTAGTAGGCAGTATTTT. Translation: CASTTGTSSRQYF. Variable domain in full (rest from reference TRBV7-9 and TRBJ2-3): DTGVSQNPRHKITKRGQNVTFRCDPISEHNRLYWYRQTLGQGPEFLTYFQNEAQLEKSRLLSDRFSAERPKGSFSTLEIQRTEQGDSAMYLCASTTGTSSRQYFGPGTRLTVL.

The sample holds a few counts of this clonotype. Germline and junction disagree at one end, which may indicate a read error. CDR3 DNA: TGCATTGCTCGGGGGGACCGACATAATGAGCAGTTCTTC. This sequence encodes CIARGDRHNEQFF. The V gene is TRBV20-1, the J gene TRBJ2-1; 7 bases line up with TRBD2. From germline, CDR1 is DFQATT and CDR2 SNEGSKA (reference sequence). The CDR3 sequence is 13 residues long.

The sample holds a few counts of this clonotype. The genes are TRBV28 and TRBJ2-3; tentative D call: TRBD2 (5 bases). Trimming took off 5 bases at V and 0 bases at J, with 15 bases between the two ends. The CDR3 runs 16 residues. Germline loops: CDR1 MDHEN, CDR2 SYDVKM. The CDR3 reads CASSPERRPSTDTQYF. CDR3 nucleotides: TGTGCCAGCAGTCCCGAGCGGAGACCTAGCACAGATACGCAGTATTTT.

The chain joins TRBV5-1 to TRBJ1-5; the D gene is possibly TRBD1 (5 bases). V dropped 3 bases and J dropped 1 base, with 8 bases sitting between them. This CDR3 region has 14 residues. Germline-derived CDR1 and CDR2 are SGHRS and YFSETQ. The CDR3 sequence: CASSWGDSNQPQHF. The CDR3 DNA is TGCGCCAGCAGCTGGGGGGACAGCAATCAGCCCCAGCATTTT.

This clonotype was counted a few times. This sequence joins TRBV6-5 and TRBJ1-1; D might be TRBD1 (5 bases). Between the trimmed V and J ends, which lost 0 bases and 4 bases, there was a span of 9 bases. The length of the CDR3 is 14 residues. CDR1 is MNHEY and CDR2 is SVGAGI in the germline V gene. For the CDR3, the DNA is TGTGCCAGCAGTTACTCGGCCGGGGGCACTGAAGCTTTCTTT. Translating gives CASSYSAGGTEAFF.

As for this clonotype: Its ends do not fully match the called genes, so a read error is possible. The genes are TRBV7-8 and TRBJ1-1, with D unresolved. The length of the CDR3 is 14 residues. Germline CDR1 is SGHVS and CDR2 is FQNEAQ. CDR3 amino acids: CASSLTVTYTDAFF. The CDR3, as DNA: TGTGCCAGCAGCTTAACAGTCACGTACACTGACGCTTTCTTT.

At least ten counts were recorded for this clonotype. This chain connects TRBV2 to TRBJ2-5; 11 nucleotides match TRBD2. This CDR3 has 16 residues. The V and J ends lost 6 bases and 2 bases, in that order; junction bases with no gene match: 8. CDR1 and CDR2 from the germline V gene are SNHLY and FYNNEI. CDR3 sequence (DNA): TGTGCCAGCAGCCCACTAGCGGGGGCCGCTCAAGAGACCCAGTACTTC. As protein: CASSPLAGAAQETQYF.